This is a list of T cell receptor beta chains from one sample in a study of regulatory T cells in long-lasting Graves disease. TCRdb reanalysed the multiplex PCR reads using MiXCR and keeps one entry per CDR3 protein. The repertoire has roughly 450,000 distinct CDR3 sequences, under 25% of them found once; the top ten carry around 13%. Material: peripheral blood mononuclear cells (PBMCs), obtained when the disease was refractory, from a patient treated with antithyroid drugs. The receptors stem from a female donor with Graves disease. The CDR3 runs from the conserved cysteine through the conserved F or W.

J: TRBJ1-1
length: 14
V: TRBV6-1
CDR3: CASSRQGTGTEAFF

J: TRBJ1-3
length: 15
V: TRBV19
CDR3: CASSIEGPPGNTIYF

J: TRBJ2-7
length: 16
V: TRBV4-2
CDR3: CASSQDRGQGNYEQYF

J: TRBJ1-1
length: 14
V: TRBV6-1
CDR3: CASLRGVGDTEAFF

J: TRBJ2-5
length: 14
V: TRBV20-1
CDR3: CSARVASGAETQYF

J: TRBJ1-5
length: 16
V: TRBV28
CDR3: CASSLPPWGRDQPQHF

J: TRBJ2-7
length: 13
V: TRBV6-5
CDR3: CASSYLASGEQYF

J: TRBJ1-5
length: 15
V: TRBV28
CDR3: CASSFTYPPDQPQHF

J: TRBJ2-2
length: 13
V: TRBV12-3/TRBV12-4
CDR3: CASSPQGGGELFF

J: TRBJ2-3
length: 14
V: TRBV2
CDR3: CASSPTGAGDTQYF

J: TRBJ1-1
length: 13
V: TRBV4-1
CDR3: CASSQVATGRAFF

J: TRBJ2-5
length: 13
V: TRBV11-2
CDR3: CASSSVGQETQYF

J: TRBJ2-4
length: 14
V: TRBV7-2
CDR3: CASSLEAGKGGPYF

J: TRBJ1-1
length: 15
V: TRBV11-2
CDR3: CASSSTRGLNTEAFF

J: TRBJ2-3
length: 15
V: TRBV12-3/TRBV12-4
CDR3: CASSRTSGITDTQYF

J: TRBJ2-3
length: 15
V: TRBV7-3
CDR3: CASSPLAGATDTQYF

J: TRBJ1-1
length: 14
V: TRBV20-1
CDR3: CSALTLPLLTEAFF

J: TRBJ2-5
length: 14
V: TRBV6-2/TRBV6-3
CDR3: CASSPHRVQETQYF